Sequencing of this T cell receptor (beta chain) was carried out in a study of T-cell reconstitution after alpha-beta-depleted transplantation in children. The germline V gene encodes CDR1 MNHEY and CDR2 SMNVEV (reference sequence). Trimming shortened V by 6 bases and J by 6 bases, and 12 bases separated the two germline ends. The CDR3 has 13 residues. This clonotype has more than one count but fewer than ten. A library of TCRbeta sequences, prepared with unique molecular identifiers, was generated. TCRdb recomputed calls from the PCR reads with MiXCR, one row per CDR3 protein. The sample holds about 540,000 distinct CDR3 sequences; about 17% are singletons and the top ten take about 3.1%.

The specimen was PBMCs from the stem cell graft donor, collected from the stem cell graft. The genes are TRBV27 and TRBJ2-1; D ambiguous. The clonotype was recovered from a human donor who donated a stem cell graft to a child with acute lymphoblastic leukemia. The CDR3 DNA sequence: TGTGCCAGCAGCCACCCTCTTGGCAATGAGCAGTTCTTC. Its protein product is CASSHPLGNEQFF.